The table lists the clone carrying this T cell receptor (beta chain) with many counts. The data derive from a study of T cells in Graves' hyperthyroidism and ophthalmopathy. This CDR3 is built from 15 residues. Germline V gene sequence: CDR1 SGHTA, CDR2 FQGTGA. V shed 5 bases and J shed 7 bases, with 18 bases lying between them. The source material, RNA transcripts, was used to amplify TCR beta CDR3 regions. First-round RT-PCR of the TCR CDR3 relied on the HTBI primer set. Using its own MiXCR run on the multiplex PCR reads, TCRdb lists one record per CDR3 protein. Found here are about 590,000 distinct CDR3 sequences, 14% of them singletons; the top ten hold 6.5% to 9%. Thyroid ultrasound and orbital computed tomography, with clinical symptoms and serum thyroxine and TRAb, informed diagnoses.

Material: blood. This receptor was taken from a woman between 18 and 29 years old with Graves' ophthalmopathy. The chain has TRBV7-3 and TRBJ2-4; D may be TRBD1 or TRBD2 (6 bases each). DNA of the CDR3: TGTGCCAGCAGCCCTGTGTCTGGAGGGGGTAACATTCAGTACTTC. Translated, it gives CASSPVSGGGNIQYF.